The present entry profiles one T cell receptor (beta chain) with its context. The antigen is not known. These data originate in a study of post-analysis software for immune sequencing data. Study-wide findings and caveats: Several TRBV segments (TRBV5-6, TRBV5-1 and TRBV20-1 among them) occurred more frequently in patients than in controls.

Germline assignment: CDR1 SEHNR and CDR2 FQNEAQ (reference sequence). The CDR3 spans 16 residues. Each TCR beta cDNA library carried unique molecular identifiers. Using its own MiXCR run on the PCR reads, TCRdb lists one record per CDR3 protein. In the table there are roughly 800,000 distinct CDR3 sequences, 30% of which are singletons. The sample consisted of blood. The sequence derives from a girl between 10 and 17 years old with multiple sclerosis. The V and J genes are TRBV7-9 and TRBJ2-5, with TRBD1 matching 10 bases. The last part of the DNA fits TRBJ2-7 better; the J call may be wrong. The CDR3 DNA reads TGTGCCAGCAGCTCAAAGGGACAGGGGAAAGACTACGAGCAGTACTTC. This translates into CASSSKGQGKDYEQYF.